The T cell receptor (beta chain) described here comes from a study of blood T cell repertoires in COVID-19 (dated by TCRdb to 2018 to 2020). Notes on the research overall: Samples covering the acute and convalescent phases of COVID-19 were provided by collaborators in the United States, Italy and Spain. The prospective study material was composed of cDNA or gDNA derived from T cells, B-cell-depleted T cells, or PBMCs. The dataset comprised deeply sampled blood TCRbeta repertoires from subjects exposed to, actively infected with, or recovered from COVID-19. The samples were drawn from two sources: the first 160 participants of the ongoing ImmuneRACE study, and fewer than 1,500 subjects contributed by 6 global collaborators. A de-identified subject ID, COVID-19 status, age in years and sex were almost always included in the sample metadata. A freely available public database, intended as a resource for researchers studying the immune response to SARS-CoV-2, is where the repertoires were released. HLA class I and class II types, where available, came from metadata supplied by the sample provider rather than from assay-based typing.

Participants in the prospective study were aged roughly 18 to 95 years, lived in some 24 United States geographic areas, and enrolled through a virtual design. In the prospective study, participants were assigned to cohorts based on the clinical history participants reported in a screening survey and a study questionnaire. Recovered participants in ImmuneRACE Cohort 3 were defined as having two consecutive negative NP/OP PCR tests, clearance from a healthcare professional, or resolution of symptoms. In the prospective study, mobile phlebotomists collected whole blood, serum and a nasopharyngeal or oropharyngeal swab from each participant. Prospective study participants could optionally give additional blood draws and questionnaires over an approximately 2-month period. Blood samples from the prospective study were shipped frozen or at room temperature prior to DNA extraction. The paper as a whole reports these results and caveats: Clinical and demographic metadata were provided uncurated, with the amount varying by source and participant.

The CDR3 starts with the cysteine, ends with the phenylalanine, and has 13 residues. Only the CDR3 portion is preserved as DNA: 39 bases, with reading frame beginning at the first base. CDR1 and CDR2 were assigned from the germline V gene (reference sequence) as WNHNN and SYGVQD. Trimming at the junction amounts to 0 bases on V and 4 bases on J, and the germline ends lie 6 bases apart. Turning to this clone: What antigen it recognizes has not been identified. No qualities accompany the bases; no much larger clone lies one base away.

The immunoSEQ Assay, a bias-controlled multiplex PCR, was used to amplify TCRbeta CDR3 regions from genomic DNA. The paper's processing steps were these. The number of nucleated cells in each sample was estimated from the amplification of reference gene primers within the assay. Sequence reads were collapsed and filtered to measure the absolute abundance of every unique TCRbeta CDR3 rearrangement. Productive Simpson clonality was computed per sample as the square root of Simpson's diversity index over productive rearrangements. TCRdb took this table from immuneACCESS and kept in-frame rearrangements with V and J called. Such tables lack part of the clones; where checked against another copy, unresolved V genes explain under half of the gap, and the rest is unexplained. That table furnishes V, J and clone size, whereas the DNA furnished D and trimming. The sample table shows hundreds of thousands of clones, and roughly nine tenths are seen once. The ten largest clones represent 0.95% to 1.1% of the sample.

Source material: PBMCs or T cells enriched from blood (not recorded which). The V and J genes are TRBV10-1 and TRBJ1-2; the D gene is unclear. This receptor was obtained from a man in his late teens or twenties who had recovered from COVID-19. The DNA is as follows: TGCGCCAGCAGTGAGTCCACAGCCTATGGCTACACCTTC. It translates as CASSESTAYGYTF.